This T cell receptor beta chain was recovered during a study of cytomegalovirus exposure and HLA in healthy donors. Researchers ran the PCR with 60 Vbeta and 13 Jbeta primers. This table comes from immunoSEQ multiplex PCR, and its TCRdb copy is limited to in-frame clones, with some not included. This table has around 120,000 clones, approximately 80% appearing once. CDR1 and CDR2 (germline): MNHEY, SVGAGI. V lost 5 bases, J lost 2 bases, and 7 bases stayed unmatched. The CDR3 loop spans 15 amino acids. What was sequenced was PBMCs. The sequence came from a female donor in good health and CMV-seropositive. This chain joins TRBV6-5 and TRBJ2-3; 7 nucleotides match TRBD2. CDR3: CASSAQRGLTDTQYF. The CDR3 DNA follows: TGTGCCAGCAGTGCCCAGCGGGGTCTCACAGATACGCAGTATTTT.